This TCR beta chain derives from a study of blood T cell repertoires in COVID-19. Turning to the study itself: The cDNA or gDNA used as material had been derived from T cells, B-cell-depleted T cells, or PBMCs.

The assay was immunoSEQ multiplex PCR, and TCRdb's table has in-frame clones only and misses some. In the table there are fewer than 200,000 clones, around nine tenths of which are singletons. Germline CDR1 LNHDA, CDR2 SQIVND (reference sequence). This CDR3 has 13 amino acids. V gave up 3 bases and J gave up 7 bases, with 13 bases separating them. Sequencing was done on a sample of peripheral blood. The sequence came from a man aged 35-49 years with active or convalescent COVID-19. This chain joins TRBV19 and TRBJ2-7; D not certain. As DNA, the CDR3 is TGTGCCAGTAGTATTCGGAGTGCGGTAGAGCAGTACTTC. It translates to CASSIRSAVEQYF.